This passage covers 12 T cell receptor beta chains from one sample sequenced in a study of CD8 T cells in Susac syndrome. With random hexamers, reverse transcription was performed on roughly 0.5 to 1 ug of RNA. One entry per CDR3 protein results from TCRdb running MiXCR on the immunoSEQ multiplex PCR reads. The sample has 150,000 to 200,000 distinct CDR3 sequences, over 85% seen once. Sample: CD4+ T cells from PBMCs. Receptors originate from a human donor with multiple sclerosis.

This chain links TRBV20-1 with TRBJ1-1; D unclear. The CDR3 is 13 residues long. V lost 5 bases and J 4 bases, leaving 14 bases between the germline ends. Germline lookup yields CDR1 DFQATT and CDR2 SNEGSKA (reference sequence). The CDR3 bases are TGCAGTGCTGACCGTCAGGTGGCCACTGAAGCTTTCTTT. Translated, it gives CSADRQVATEAFF.

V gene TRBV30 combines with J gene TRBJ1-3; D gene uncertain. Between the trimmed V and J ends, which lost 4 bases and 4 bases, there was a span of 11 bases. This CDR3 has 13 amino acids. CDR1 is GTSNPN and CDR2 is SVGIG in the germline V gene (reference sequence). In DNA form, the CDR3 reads TGTGCCTGGAACGGGATTTACGGAAACACCATATATTTT. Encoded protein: CAWNGIYGNTIYF. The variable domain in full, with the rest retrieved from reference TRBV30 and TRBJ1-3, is SQTIHQWPATLVQPVGSPLSLECTVEGTSNPNLYWYRQAAGRGLQLLFYSVGIGQISSEVPQNLSASRPQDRQFILSSKKLLLSDSGFYLCAWNGIYGNTIYFGEGSWLTVV.

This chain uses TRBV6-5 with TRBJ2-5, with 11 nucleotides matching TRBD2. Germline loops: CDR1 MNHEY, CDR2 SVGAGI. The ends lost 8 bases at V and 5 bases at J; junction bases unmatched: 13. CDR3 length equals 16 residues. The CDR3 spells CASRSSGGLLGETQYF. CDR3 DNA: TGTGCCAGCCGTTCTAGCGGGGGGCTATTAGGGGAGACCCAGTACTTC.

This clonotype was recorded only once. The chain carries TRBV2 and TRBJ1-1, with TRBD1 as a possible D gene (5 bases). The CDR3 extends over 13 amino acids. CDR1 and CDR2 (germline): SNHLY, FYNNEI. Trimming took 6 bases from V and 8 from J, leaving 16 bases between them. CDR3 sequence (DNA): TGTGCCAGCAGCCTTAGGGCGGGGGACGAAGCTTTCTTT. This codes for CASSLRAGDEAFF.

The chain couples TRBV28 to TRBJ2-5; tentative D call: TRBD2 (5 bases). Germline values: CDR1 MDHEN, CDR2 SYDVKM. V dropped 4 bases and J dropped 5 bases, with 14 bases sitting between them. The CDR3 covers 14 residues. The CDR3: CASSSPRGWETQYF. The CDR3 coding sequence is TGTGCCAGCAGTTCCCCTCGGGGTTGGGAGACCCAGTACTTC.

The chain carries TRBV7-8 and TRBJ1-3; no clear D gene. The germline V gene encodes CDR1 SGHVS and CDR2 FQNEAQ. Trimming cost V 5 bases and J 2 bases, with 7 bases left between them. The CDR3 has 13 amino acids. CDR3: CASSPNAGNTIYF. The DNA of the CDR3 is TGTGCCAGCAGCCCTAACGCTGGAAACACCATATATTTT.

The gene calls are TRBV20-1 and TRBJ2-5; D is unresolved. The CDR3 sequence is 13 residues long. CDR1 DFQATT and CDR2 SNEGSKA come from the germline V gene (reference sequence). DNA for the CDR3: TGCAGGGCAGCCTCCGTTGGGCAAGAGACCCAGTACTTC. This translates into CRAASVGQETQYF.

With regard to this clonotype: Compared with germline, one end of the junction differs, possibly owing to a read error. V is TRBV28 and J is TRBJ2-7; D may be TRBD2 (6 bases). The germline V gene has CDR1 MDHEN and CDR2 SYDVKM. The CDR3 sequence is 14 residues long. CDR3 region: CASSPRDFSYEQYF. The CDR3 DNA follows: TGTGCCAGCAGTCCCCGGGACTTCTCCTACGAGCAATACTTC.

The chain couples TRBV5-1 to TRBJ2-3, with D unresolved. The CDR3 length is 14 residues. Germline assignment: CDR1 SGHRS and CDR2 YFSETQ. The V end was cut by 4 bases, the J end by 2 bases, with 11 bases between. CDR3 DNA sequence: TGCGCCAGCAGCCCCGGAGAGCCCACAGATACGCAGTATTTT. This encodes CASSPGEPTDTQYF.

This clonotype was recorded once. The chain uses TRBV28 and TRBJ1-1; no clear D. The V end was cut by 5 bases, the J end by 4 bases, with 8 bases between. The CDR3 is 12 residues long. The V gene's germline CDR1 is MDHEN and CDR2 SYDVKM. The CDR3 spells CASSPPITEAFF. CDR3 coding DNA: TGTGCCAGCAGTCCCCCTATCACTGAAGCTTTCTTT.

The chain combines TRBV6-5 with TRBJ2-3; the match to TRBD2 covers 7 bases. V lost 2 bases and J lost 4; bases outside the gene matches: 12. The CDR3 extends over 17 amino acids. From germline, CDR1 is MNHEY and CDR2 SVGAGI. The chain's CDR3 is CASSYGASAGAADTQYF. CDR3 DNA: TGTGCCAGCAGTTACGGGGCTTCGGCGGGAGCGGCAGATACGCAGTATTTT.

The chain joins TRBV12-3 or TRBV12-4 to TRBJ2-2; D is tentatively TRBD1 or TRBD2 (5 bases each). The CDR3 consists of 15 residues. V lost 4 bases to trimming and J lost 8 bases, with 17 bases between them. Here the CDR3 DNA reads TGTGCCAGCAGTTCTGGTCCACTCGGGGCAGGGGAGCTGTTTTTT. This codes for CASSSGPLGAGELFF.